The rows below give T cell receptor beta chains drawn from one sample of a study of beta chain features in type 1 diabetes. Generated by immunoSEQ multiplex PCR, the TCRdb table keeps only in-frame clones and is missing some. Seen here are 500,000 to 700,000 clones, around 16% observed once, and the top ten hold approximately 0.087%. Sample: naive CD4+ T cells from blood. The receptors were gathered from a man between 18 and 29 years old in good health. Both conserved end residues are part of each CDR3. Fields, in order: J gene, V gene, D gene, clone size, CDR3 DNA, CDR3 protein. The D gene is left open where the match is weak. Clone size, where shown, is once, few, many, or a class for clones that have expanded.

TRBJ2-5 | TRBV27 | . | . | TGTGCCAGCAGTTTATTGGGGGTAGCCCCGGAGACCCAGTACTTC | CASSLLGVAPETQYF
TRBJ2-5 | TRBV7-2 | . | . | TGTGCCAGCAGCTTAGAAGGTGGAGAGACCCAGTACTTC | CASSLEGGETQYF
TRBJ2-1 | TRBV27 | . | . | TGTGCCAGCAGTAGAAATTCCCAGGGGGAGCAGTTCTTC | CASSRNSQGEQFF
TRBJ1-2 | TRBV25-1 | . | . | TGTGCCAGCAGTGAATGGAAGGGGCGAGGGGTTAACTATGGCTACACCTTC | CASSEWKGRGVNYGYTF
TRBJ2-7 | TRBV18 | TRBD1 | few | TGTGCCAGCTCACCATGGGACAGGGGGCGCGAGCAGTACTTC | CASSPWDRGREQYF
TRBJ2-3 | TRBV6-5 | TRBD2 | . | TGTGCCAGCAGTTACCTGACAGCCGGGAGGGTAACGCAGTATTTT | CASSYLTAGRVTQYF
TRBJ2-1 | TRBV9 | . | few | TGTGCCAGCAGTCTGGGAGGCGGTTACAATGAGCAGTTCTTC | CASSLGGGYNEQFF
TRBJ2-7 | TRBV14 | . | . | TGTGCCAGCAGCCAGACGGGCTCTGGATCCTACGAGCAGTACTTC | CASSQTGSGSYEQYF
TRBJ2-7 | TRBV5-1 | . | few | TGCGCCAGCAGCTTATTGCGGACAGCTTCGACTTACGAGCAGTACTTC | CASSLLRTASTYEQYF
TRBJ1-2 | TRBV28 | TRBD1 | few | TGTGCCAGCAGTTACCCGACGGGACAGGGGAATGGCTACACCTTC | CASSYPTGQGNGYTF
TRBJ1-5 | TRBV5-4 | TRBD1 | . | TGTGCCAGCAGCCGGGACAGGGACTGGAATCAGCCCCAGCATTTT | CASSRDRDWNQPQHF
TRBJ2-5 | TRBV10-3 | TRBD2 | . | TGTGCCATCAGTGAGGCGGGGGGCTCAGAGACCCAGTACTTC | CAISEAGGSETQYF
TRBJ2-7 | TRBV19 | . | . | TGTGCCAGTAGTATTTACGGCACGCAACCCTCCTACGAGCAGTACTTC | CASSIYGTQPSYEQYF
TRBJ2-5 | TRBV4-1 | . | . | TGCGCCAGCAGCCAATGGATGGTGGAGACCCAGTACTTC | CASSQWMVETQYF
TRBJ1-6 | TRBV7-2 | . | . | TGTGCCAGCAGGGTAGGGGTCTCACCCCTCCACTTT | CASRVGVSPLHF
TRBJ1-1 | TRBV7-2 | . | . | TGTGCCAGCAGCTCTCACCAGGGAGGTACTGAAGCTTTCTTT | CASSSHQGGTEAFF
TRBJ2-7 | TRBV7-9 | . | few | TGTGCCAGCAGCTTACGGCTAGGATACGAGCAGTACTTC | CASSLRLGYEQYF
TRBJ2-7 | TRBV27 | . | . | TGTGCCAGCAGTTTAAGGCTAGCAGGCTCCTACGAGCAGTACTTC | CASSLRLAGSYEQYF
TRBJ1-1 | TRBV9 | TRBD1 | . | TGTGCCAGCAGCGTAAAGGACAGGGGTGTCACTGAAGCTTTCTTT | CASSVKDRGVTEAFF
TRBJ1-2 | TRBV5-1 | . | few | TGCGCCAGCAGCTTCGGATTCGCGCCGCTGGCTAACTATGGCTACACCTTC | CASSFGFAPLANYGYTF
TRBJ2-3 | TRBV2 | TRBD2 | few | TGTGCCAGCAGTGTAGGAGTGGGAGGGAGCACAGATACGCAGTATTTT | CASSVGVGGSTDTQYF
TRBJ1-2 | TRBV28 | . | . | TGTGCCAGCAGTTCCGTGACCGACCGACAGTTTGACTATGGCTACACCTTC | CASSSVTDRQFDYGYTF
TRBJ2-1 | TRBV28 | . | . | TGTGCCAGCAGTCGAACCGGGACTCGTGCCAATGAGCAGTTCTTC | CASSRTGTRANEQFF
TRBJ2-7 | TRBV18 | . | . | TGTGCCAGCTCACCGCGTCAGGGGCAGTACGAGCAGTACTTC | CASSPRQGQYEQYF
TRBJ2-6 | TRBV7-2 | . | . | TGTGCCAGCAGCTTACAGGGAACAAGCTCTGGGGCCAACGTCCTGACTTTC | CASSLQGTSSGANVLTF
TRBJ2-7 | TRBV7-3 | . | . | TGTGCCAGCAGCTTAAAGCCCGGGAGTGTAGGCTACGAGCAGTACTTC | CASSLKPGSVGYEQYF
TRBJ1-5 | TRBV25-1 | . | . | TGTGCCAGCAGTGGTACGCAGAATCAGCCCCAGCATTTT | CASSGTQNQPQHF
TRBJ1-1 | TRBV7-3 | . | few | TGTGCCAGCAAAAATGGGGCTAAAAACACTGAAGCTTTCTTT | CASKNGAKNTEAFF
TRBJ1-2 | TRBV7-8 | . | few | TGTGCCAGCAGCGAACGGCCGGGGAATGGCTATGGCTACACCTTC | CASSERPGNGYGYTF
TRBJ1-3 | TRBV6-5 | . | . | TGTGCCAGCAGTTACTCGAAGCCCTCTGGAAACACCATATATTTT | CASSYSKPSGNTIYF
TRBJ2-1 | TRBV7-3 | . | . | TGTGCCAGCAGCTTCGTGGGTGACTATTCAAATGAGCAGTTCTTC | CASSFVGDYSNEQFF
TRBJ2-7 | TRBV25-1 | TRBD2 | . | TGTGCCAGCTCCCGGGACTACACCTACGAGCAGTACTTC | CASSRDYTYEQYF
TRBJ2-2 | TRBV5-1 | . | . | TGCGCCAGCAGCCCCCAGGGGCTGAGCACCGGGGAGCTGTTTTTT | CASSPQGLSTGELFF